Reported below is one TCR beta chain. The target antigen is unknown. This entry comes from a study of naive and memory T cell subsets. Study results and caveats: Especially in CD8 cells, naive repertoires contained a few larger clonotypes, possibly CD45RA-re-expressing memory cells.

CMV status came from CD4+ T cell IFNgamma after overnight CMV lysate stimulation of fresh PBMCs. An equimolar mix of two oligonucleotides served as the beta constant-region primer for TRBC1 and TRBC2. The ligated cDNA underwent four PCR rounds using SP2 and nested alpha and beta constant-region primers. TCRdb reanalysed the UMI-ligation and nested PCR reads using MiXCR and keeps one entry per CDR3 protein. The table lists 150,000 or so distinct CDR3 sequences, approximately 24% of them singletons. The CDR3 is made up of 14 amino acids. V shed 4 bases and J 0 bases; nucleotides not matched to a gene: 3. Germline V CDR1 and CDR2: SGHRS, YFSETQ.

What was sequenced was naive CD4+ T cells from blood. The gene calls are TRBV5-1 and TRBJ1-1; 7 positions agree with TRBD1. This clonotype was obtained from a human donor in good health. The chain's CDR3 is CASSGGQMNTEAFF. The CDR3, as DNA: TGCGCCAGCAGCGGGGGACAGATGAACACTGAAGCTTTCTTT. The full variable domain, in which reference TRBV5-1 and TRBJ1-1 provide the parts outside the CDR3, is KAGVTQTPRYLIKTRGQQVTLSCSPISGHRSVSWYQQTPGQGLQFLFEYFSETQRNKGNFPGRFSGRQFSNSRSEMNVSTLELGDSALYLCASSGGQMNTEAFFGQGTRLTVV.